These 21 T cell receptor beta chains share one sample of origin, sequenced in a study of T-cell reconstitution after alpha-beta-depleted transplantation in children. The authors prepared the TCRbeta library with unique molecular identifiers. TCRdb reprocessed the PCR reads via MiXCR and lists one record per CDR3 protein. The table lists roughly 500,000 distinct CDR3 sequences, approximately 32% of them singletons, with around 2.4% in the top ten. Sample: PBMCs from the stem cell graft donor, taken from the stem cell graft. The source is a human donor who donated a stem cell graft to a child with aplastic anemia.

This clonotype was observed a handful of times. The gene calls are TRBV7-8 and TRBJ1-4; the D is unclear. CDR1 SGHVS and CDR2 FQNEAQ come from the germline V gene. Trimming shortened V by 0 bases and J by 4 bases, and 9 bases separated the two germline ends. There are 15 residues in the CDR3. The CDR3 DNA reads TGTGCCAGCAGCTTAGCGGGTGTTGGTAATGAAAAACTGTTTTTT. Translation: CASSLAGVGNEKLFF.

This clonotype appeared a few times. CDR3 nucleotides: TGTGCCAGCAGTTTTGGGGGCGCGGGCAATCAGCCCCAGCATTTT. This codes for CASSFGGAGNQPQHF. The rearrangement uses TRBV12-3 or TRBV12-4 and TRBJ1-5; TRBD1 might be the D (6 bases). The V end was cut by 3 bases, the J end by 2 bases, with 11 bases between. The CDR3 is made up of 15 amino acids.

V gene TRBV6-5 combines with J gene TRBJ2-1, with no clear D. The CDR3 totals 14 residues. V dropped 0 bases and J dropped 8 bases, with 11 bases sitting between them. Germline V lookup: CDR1 MNHEY, CDR2 SVGAGI. The CDR3 nucleotides are TGTGCCAGCAGTTACTCTTCGGGTAGTTATGAGCAGTTCTTC. Residues: CASSYSSGSYEQFF.

This clonotype was counted a few times. CDR3 DNA: TGCAGCGTTCTGGTCGTCAGAGCCGCTGGTGAGCAGTTCTTC. This sequence encodes CSVLVVRAAGEQFF. The chain combines TRBV29-1 with TRBJ2-1; D unclear. Trimming took 5 bases from V and 9 from J, leaving 20 bases between them. The CDR3 has 14 residues. The germline CDR1 and CDR2 sequences are SQVTM and ANQGSEA.

The genes are TRBV7-9 and TRBJ2-1; the match to TRBD2 covers 11 bases. The CDR3 totals 16 residues. Germline V CDR1 and CDR2: SEHNR, FQNEAQ (reference sequence). V was pared by 5 bases and J by 0 bases, with 3 bases of the junction left unmatched. CDR3 sequence (DNA): TGTGCCAGCAGCCGCGGGACTAGCGGCTCCTACAATGAGCAGTTCTTC. Translation: CASSRGTSGSYNEQFF.

This chain uses TRBV12-3 or TRBV12-4 with TRBJ2-3; 10 positions agree with TRBD2. V was pared by 3 bases and J by 2 bases, with 5 bases of the junction left unmatched. The CDR3 is 16 residues long. The CDR3 is CASSFGTSVPTDTQYF. In nucleotides, the CDR3 is TGTGCCAGCAGTTTCGGGACTAGCGTACCCACAGATACGCAGTATTTT.

The chain uses TRBV11-3 and TRBJ2-5; D unresolved. Germline CDR1 SGHNT, CDR2 YENEEA. CDR3 length equals 15 residues. V was trimmed by 4 bases and J by 1 base, leaving 13 bases between them. CDR3 DNA: TGTGCCAGCAGCTCGTCCCGACACTTCCAAGAGACCCAGTACTTC. Translating it yields CASSSSRHFQETQYF.

V and J are TRBV29-1 and TRBJ2-1; 15 positions agree with TRBD2. Germline values: CDR1 SQVTM, CDR2 ANQGSEA. With V trimmed by 8 bases and J by 3 bases, 11 bases remained unmatched. CDR3 length equals 17 residues. As DNA, the CDR3 is TGCAGCTCAGGACTAGCGGGAGGGCGTCCCAACTACAATGAGCAGTTCTTC. Translating it yields CSSGLAGGRPNYNEQFF.

This clonotype has a handful of counts. This chain uses TRBV29-1 with TRBJ2-1; TRBD2 matches at 14 bases. The germline V gene has CDR1 SQVTM and CDR2 ANQGSEA. This CDR3 region has 14 residues. The junction had 6 bases not matched to a gene; V was cut back by 6 bases and J by 8 bases. This chain's CDR3 is CSVETSGRAYEQFF. CDR3 DNA: TGCAGCGTAGAGACTAGCGGGAGGGCATATGAGCAGTTCTTC.

The sample holds a few counts of this clonotype. The chain employs TRBV29-1 and TRBJ1-5; D is unclear. This CDR3 has 13 amino acids. The germline V gene has CDR1 SQVTM and CDR2 ANQGSEA. The V end lost 4 bases, the J end lost 4 bases, and 11 bases lay between the germline ends. The CDR3 nucleotides read TGCAGCGTTGCACGGACGGCGAATCAGCCCCAGCATTTT. This gives the protein CSVARTANQPQHF.

V gene TRBV4-2 combines with J gene TRBJ2-1, with D uncertain. V lost 0 bases and J 8 bases, leaving 8 bases between the germline ends. The V gene's germline CDR1 is LGHNA and CDR2 YNFKEQ. There are 13 residues in the CDR3. CDR3 bases: TGTGCCAGCAGCCAAGAGGTAGTAGATGAGCAGTTCTTC. Translated, it gives CASSQEVVDEQFF.

CDR3 in DNA: TGCGCCAGCAGCTTGGGGGCAGGGGGCTTGGGCACTGAAGCTTTCTTT. Encoded protein: CASSLGAGGLGTEAFF. The gene calls are TRBV5-1 and TRBJ1-1; the match to TRBD1 covers 8 bases. CDR1 is SGHRS and CDR2 is YFSETQ in the germline V gene. The V and J ends lost 0 bases and 4 bases, in that order; junction bases with no gene match: 8. The CDR3 loop spans 16 amino acids. Looking up the rest from reference TRBV5-1 and TRBJ1-1 gives the full variable domain: KAGVTQTPRYLIKTRGQQVTLSCSPISGHRSVSWYQQTPGQGLQFLFEYFSETQRNKGNFPGRFSGRQFSNSRSEMNVSTLELGDSALYLCASSLGAGGLGTEAFFGQGTRLTVV.

The chain uses TRBV24-1 and TRBJ2-4; 9 positions agree with TRBD1. The CDR3 sequence is 14 residues long. Germline values: CDR1 KGHDR, CDR2 SFDVKD. V trimming: 4 bases; J trimming: 8 bases; junction bases outside the gene matches: 5. This CDR3 reads CATSEPGQGDIQYF. The CDR3 region has the DNA TGTGCCACCAGTGAACCGGGACAGGGTGACATTCAGTACTTC.

The rearrangement joins TRBV7-9 to TRBJ1-1, with D possibly matching TRBD1 (6 bases). The CDR3 is made up of 16 amino acids. Between the trimmed V and J ends, which lost 4 bases and 1 base, there was a span of 16 bases. Per germline, CDR1 SEHNR and CDR2 FQNEAQ (reference sequence). The CDR3 DNA reads TGTGCCAGCAGCTCCCCGGCCAGGGGACCGAACACTGAAGCTTTCTTT. Translating gives CASSSPARGPNTEAFF.

V gene TRBV9 combines with J gene TRBJ1-6; a weak D match, TRBD1 (6 bases). Trimming cost V 0 bases and J 5 bases, with 9 bases left between them. The CDR3 loop spans 15 amino acids. Germline lookup yields CDR1 SGDLS and CDR2 YYNGEE. CDR3 residues: CASSVEGTNNSPLHF. The CDR3 DNA reads as TGTGCCAGCAGCGTAGAGGGGACAAATAATTCACCCCTCCACTTT.

The chain employs TRBV7-2 and TRBJ1-4; 12 nucleotides match TRBD1. The J segment lost 10 bases and the V segment lost 2 bases, leaving 5 bases of the junction unmatched. Germline CDR1 SGHTA, CDR2 FQGNSA. The CDR3 loop spans 15 amino acids. CDR3 residues: CASSLWGQGAVKLFF. CDR3 in DNA: TGTGCCAGCAGCTTATGGGGACAGGGGGCCGTAAAACTGTTTTTT.

The V gene is TRBV18, the J gene TRBJ2-1, with 9 bases fitting TRBD2. The J segment lost 0 bases and the V segment lost 0 bases, leaving 9 bases of the junction unmatched. CDR1 and CDR2 (germline): KGHSH, LQKENI. The CDR3 spans 19 residues. CDR3: CASSPPMAGGPHSYNEQFF. The CDR3 DNA reads TGTGCCAGCTCACCACCCATGGCGGGAGGGCCCCACTCCTACAATGAGCAGTTCTTC.

V and J are TRBV12-3 or TRBV12-4 and TRBJ2-1, with 10 positions matching TRBD2. With 6 bases clipped from V and 2 bases from J, the junction kept 4 bases outside the gene matches. The CDR3 is made up of 15 amino acids. CDR3 coding DNA: TGTGCCAGCAGCCTGAGCGGGAGGGCCTACAATGAGCAGTTCTTC. Protein: CASSLSGRAYNEQFF.

The rearrangement links TRBV5-1 to TRBJ2-3, with D maybe TRBD1 (5 bases). The germline CDR1 and CDR2 sequences are SGHRS and YFSETQ. Trimming pared 0 bases from V and 5 bases from J, leaving 10 bases between. The CDR3 totals 14 residues. CDR3 protein: CASSLEAGQDTQYF. Written as DNA, the CDR3 is TGCGCCAGCAGCTTGGAGGCAGGGCAAGATACGCAGTATTTT. The complete variable domain, with remaining parts taken from reference TRBV5-1 and TRBJ2-3, reads KAGVTQTPRYLIKTRGQQVTLSCSPISGHRSVSWYQQTPGQGLQFLFEYFSETQRNKGNFPGRFSGRQFSNSRSEMNVSTLELGDSALYLCASSLEAGQDTQYFGPGTRLTVL.

This rearrangement joins TRBV28 to TRBJ2-4; D is unclear. The germline CDR1 and CDR2 sequences are MDHEN and SYDVKM. Trimming stripped 6 bases from V and 8 bases from J, with 14 bases between. The CDR3 has 13 residues. CDR3 sequence: CASRRPGLDIQYF. The DNA for the CDR3 is TGTGCCAGCAGGCGGCCGGGCTTAGACATTCAGTACTTC.

The chain couples TRBV7-9 to TRBJ1-1; D unresolved. Trimming removed 5 bases from V and 1 base from J, with 17 bases in between. Per germline, CDR1 SEHNR and CDR2 FQNEAQ (reference sequence). The length of the CDR3 is 16 residues. DNA of the CDR3: TGTGCCAGCAGCCCCCCGGCCGTGGAGGGGAACACTGAAGCTTTCTTT. Translating it yields CASSPPAVEGNTEAFF.